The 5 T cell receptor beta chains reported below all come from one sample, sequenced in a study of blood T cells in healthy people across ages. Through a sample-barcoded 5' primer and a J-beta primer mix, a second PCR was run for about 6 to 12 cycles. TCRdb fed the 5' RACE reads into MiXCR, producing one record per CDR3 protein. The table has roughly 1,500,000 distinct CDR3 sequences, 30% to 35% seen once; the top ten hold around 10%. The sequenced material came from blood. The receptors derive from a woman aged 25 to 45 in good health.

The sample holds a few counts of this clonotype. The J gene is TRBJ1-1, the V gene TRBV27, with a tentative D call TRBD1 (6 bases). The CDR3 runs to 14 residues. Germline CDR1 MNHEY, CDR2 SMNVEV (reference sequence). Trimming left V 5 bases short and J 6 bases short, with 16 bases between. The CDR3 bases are TGTGCCAGCAGTCTTCACAGGGATTCCGCTGAAGCTTTCTTT. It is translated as CASSLHRDSAEAFF.

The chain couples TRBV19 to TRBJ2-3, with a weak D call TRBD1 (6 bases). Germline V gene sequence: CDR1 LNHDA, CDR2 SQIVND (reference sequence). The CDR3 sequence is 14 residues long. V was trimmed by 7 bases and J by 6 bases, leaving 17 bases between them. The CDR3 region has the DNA TGTGCCAGTACCCAGGGGTCCCTGGGGGATACGCAGTATTTT. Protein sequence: CASTQGSLGDTQYF.

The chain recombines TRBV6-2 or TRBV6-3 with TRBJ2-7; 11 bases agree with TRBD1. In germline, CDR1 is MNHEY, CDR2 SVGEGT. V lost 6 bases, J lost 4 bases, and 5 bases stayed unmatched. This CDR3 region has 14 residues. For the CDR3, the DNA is TGTGCCAGCAGGAAGGACAGGGGGCCGTACGAGCAGTACTTC. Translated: CASRKDRGPYEQYF.

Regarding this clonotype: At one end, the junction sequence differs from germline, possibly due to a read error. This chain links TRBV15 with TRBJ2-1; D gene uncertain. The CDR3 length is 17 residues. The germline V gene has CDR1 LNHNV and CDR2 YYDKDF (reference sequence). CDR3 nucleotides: TGTGCCACCAGCGGAGACATCTCCGCAGTGCCGGCGAAGACCCAGTTCTTC. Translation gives CATSGDISAVPAKTQFF.

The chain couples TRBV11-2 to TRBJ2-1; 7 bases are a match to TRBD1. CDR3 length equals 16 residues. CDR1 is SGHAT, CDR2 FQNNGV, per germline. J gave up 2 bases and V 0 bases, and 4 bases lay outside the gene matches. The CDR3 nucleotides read TGTGCCAGCAGCTTAGACCCGGGACAGACCTACAATGAGCAGTTCTTC. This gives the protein CASSLDPGQTYNEQFF.